This TCR beta chain is from a study of T cell responses to AZD1222 COVID-19 vaccine. General study results and limits: Regions 160-218 and 743-854 held dominance among vaccine-associated CD4 TCRs, which spanned spike. White British donors predominated, females outnumbered males, and clonal diversity was possibly underestimated. In the spike-specific TCR repertoire, nearly half reportedly target unmutated variant regions.

V was clipped by 5 bases and J by 6 bases, with 11 bases between them. Germline V gives CDR1 LNHNV, CDR2 YYDKDF (reference sequence). The CDR3 contains 13 residues. Clones were read by immunoSEQ multiplex PCR, and TCRdb kept only the in-frame ones, dropping some. The top ten clones hold approximately 9.4% of a sample with some 120,000 clones, 80% to 90% of them seen once. For this clone: What it recognizes is unknown.

This chain connects TRBV15 to TRBJ2-1; D may be TRBD1 (5 bases). The clonotype was recovered from an adult who received the AZD1222 COVID-19 vaccine. The input for sequencing was peripheral blood, taken 28 days after the second AZD1222 dose. The CDR3 loop reads CATSVDRPNEQFF. The CDR3 nucleotides are TGTGCCACCAGCGTTGACAGACCCAATGAGCAGTTCTTC.